In this sample, the clone carrying this T cell receptor (beta chain) is medium-sized. Its matching antigen is unknown. These data belong to a study of T and B cells in COVID-19 patients. Whole-study results and caveats: Few blood samples existed from mildly ill patients during symptoms or early in severe cases.

Multiplex PCR with BIOMED2 TRB-A/B primer pools amplified TRB rearrangements. TCRdb itself ran the multiplex PCR reads through MiXCR, one entry per CDR3 protein. The profile shows 23,000 or so distinct CDR3 sequences, more than 30% of them singletons. The V end was cut by 5 bases, the J end by 1 base, with 10 bases between. This CDR3 contains 13 residues. Germline V gene data show CDR1 as SQVTM and CDR2 as ANQGSEA. Blood genomic DNA input for TRB amplification was about 240-550 ng. The chain combines TRBV29-1 with TRBJ2-3, with D unresolved. The receptor comes from a human donor who had recovered from COVID-19. Sample: blood. This CDR3 is CSVRRTGTDTQYF. In DNA form, the CDR3 reads TGCAGCGTTCGGCGGACGGGCACAGATACGCAGTATTTT.